These 26 T cell receptor beta chains came from one sample sequenced in a study of identical twins. TCRdb called the 5' RACE reads again in MiXCR, with one record for every CDR3 protein. This repertoire shows more than 1.5 million distinct CDR3 sequences, about 32% found once; its top ten account for under 0.35%. Sequencing input: cord blood. The source of these receptors is a newborn girl in good health.

The gene calls are TRBV12-3 or TRBV12-4 and TRBJ2-7; possible D gene TRBD2, 5 bases. There are 16 residues in the CDR3. Trimming cost V 2 bases and J 3 bases, with 17 bases left between them. CDR3 in DNA: TGTGCCAGCAGTTTATCGGGGATCCGGGGTATCTACGAGCAGTACTTC. It codes for CASSLSGIRGIYEQYF.

The chain recombines TRBV20-1 with TRBJ2-7; tentatively, D is TRBD1 (5 bases). CDR1 DFQATT and CDR2 SNEGSKA come from the germline V gene (reference sequence). The CDR3 is 12 amino acids. The V end was cut by 6 bases, the J end by 3 bases, with 12 bases between. CDR3: CSASQVIYEQYF. The CDR3 DNA follows: TGCAGTGCCTCACAGGTTATCTACGAGCAGTACTTC.

This clonotype came up a few times. J is TRBJ2-7 and V is TRBV5-1; TRBD1 might be the D (6 bases). Deletions cut 0 bases from V and 7 bases from J, with 17 bases between. Germline V CDR1 and CDR2: SGHRS, YFSETQ. The CDR3 spans 15 residues. This CDR3 is CASSLAGTPDNEQYF. The CDR3 coding sequence is TGCGCCAGCAGCTTGGCCGGGACACCAGACAATGAGCAGTACTTC.

The chain is built from TRBV27 and TRBJ2-5; D not resolved. The germline gives CDR1 MNHEY, CDR2 SMNVEV (reference sequence). The CDR3 spans 14 residues. Trimming removed 5 bases at V and 0 bases at J, with 10 bases between. In nucleotides, the CDR3 is TGTGCCAGCAGTCGGTTCGGGTACCAAGAGACCCAGTACTTC. Its protein product is CASSRFGYQETQYF.

The chain recombines TRBV12-3 or TRBV12-4 with TRBJ1-5, with D perhaps TRBD1 (6 bases). The CDR3 sequence is 16 residues long. Trimming stripped 5 bases from V and 1 base from J, with 15 bases between. The CDR3 DNA reads as TGTGCCAGCAGTGCAACAGGGAGGGTGAGCAATCAGCCCCAGCATTTT. Encoded protein: CASSATGRVSNQPQHF.

In its sample, this clonotype was seen many times. The chain recombines TRBV6-2 or TRBV6-3 with TRBJ2-3; no clear D. The CDR3 runs 12 residues. Germline V gene sequence: CDR1 MNHEY, CDR2 SVGEGT. Trimming removed 6 bases at V and 6 bases at J, with 10 bases between. The CDR3, as DNA: TGTGCCAGCAGCCATAACCAGGATACGCAGTATTTT. Its protein is CASSHNQDTQYF.

This clonotype was detected a few times. CDR3 in amino acids: CASSGLAGERSKNIQYF. The CDR3 nucleotides are TGTGCCAGCTCCGGACTAGCGGGGGAGAGGTCCAAAAACATTCAGTACTTC. The chain recombines TRBV6-1 with TRBJ2-4; 13 bases map to TRBD2. This CDR3 comprises 17 residues. Trimming cost V 8 bases and J 2 bases; bases outside gene matches: 9. CDR1 MNHNS and CDR2 SASEGT come from the germline V gene.

This rearrangement joins TRBV28 to TRBJ2-3; 15 positions match TRBD2. CDR1 is MDHEN and CDR2 is SYDVKM in the germline V gene. The CDR3 totals 19 residues. The ends lost 5 bases at V and 2 bases at J; junction bases unmatched: 11. CDR3 protein: CASSPRWGLAGGHTDTQYF. The CDR3 bases are TGTGCCAGCAGTCCCAGGTGGGGACTAGCGGGGGGCCACACAGATACGCAGTATTTT.

For the CDR3, the DNA is TGTGCCAGCACCCCGGCGGTAGCGGGAGGGAGGGACTACGAGCAGTACTTC. Its translation is CASTPAVAGGRDYEQYF. The J gene is TRBJ2-7, the V gene TRBV2, with 11 nucleotides matching TRBD2. After removal of 7 bases from V and 3 bases from J, the junction contained 14 bases not matched to a gene. The germline gives CDR1 SNHLY, CDR2 FYNNEI. The CDR3 runs 17 residues.

This clonotype was detected only a few times. V usage is TRBV7-2 and J usage is TRBJ1-1; 8 bases match TRBD1. The CDR3 is 14 residues long. Germline trimming cut 6 bases from V and 7 bases from J; bases unmatched to any gene: 10. The V gene's germline CDR1 is SGHTA and CDR2 FQGNSA. This CDR3 reads CASSPGQGRREAFF. The CDR3 region has the DNA TGTGCCAGCAGTCCCGGACAGGGCAGACGTGAAGCTTTCTTT. Looking up the rest from reference TRBV7-2 and TRBJ1-1 gives the full variable domain: GAGVSQSPSNKVTEKGKDVELRCDPISGHTALYWYRQSLGQGLEFLIYFQGNSAPDKSGLPSDRFSAERTGGSVSTLTIQRTQQEDSAVYLCASSPGQGRREAFFGQGTRLTVV.

This clonotype was seen only a few times. The rearrangement links TRBV29-1 to TRBJ1-2, with TRBD1 identical over 8 bases. Trimming cost V 6 bases and J 8 bases; bases outside gene matches: 5. The germline gives CDR1 SQVTM, CDR2 ANQGSEA. The CDR3 consists of 11 residues. The DNA of the CDR3 is TGCAGCGTGACAGGGGAAGGGGGCTACACCTTC. Translated: CSVTGEGGYTF. The whole variable domain, filled in from reference TRBV29-1 and TRBJ1-2, reads SAVISQKPSRDICQRGTSLTIQCQVDSQVTMMFWYRQQPGQSLTLIATANQGSEATYESGFVIDKFPISRPNLTFSTLTVSNMSPEDSSIYLCSVTGEGGYTFGSGTRLTVV.

In its sample, this clonotype was seen once. This chain connects TRBV7-8 to TRBJ2-5; D is ambiguous. The CDR3 totals 15 residues. Germline V CDR1 and CDR2: SGHVS, FQNEAQ. V lost 1 base, J lost 0 bases, and 9 bases lay in between. The CDR3 coding sequence is TGTGCCAGCAGCTTAGGGACGAACAACCAAGAGACCCAGTACTTC. Translated, it gives CASSLGTNNQETQYF. The whole variable domain, remainder taken from reference TRBV7-8 and TRBJ2-5, is GAGVSQSPRYKVAKRGQDVALRCDPISGHVSLFWYQQALGQGPEFLTYFQNEAQLDKSGLPSDRFFAERPEGSVSTLKIQRTQQEDSAVYLCASSLGTNNQETQYFGPGTRLLVL.

The rearrangement joins TRBV27 to TRBJ2-5; the D gene is possibly TRBD1 (7 bases). There are 16 residues in the CDR3. Looked up from germline, CDR1 is MNHEY and CDR2 is SMNVEV (reference sequence). V shed 5 bases and J shed 11 bases, with 27 bases lying between them. CDR3 amino acids: CASSLLRQGGDNEQYF. The CDR3 region has the DNA TGTGCCAGCAGTCTCCTTCGACAGGGAGGCGACAATGAGCAGTACTTC.

This rearrangement joins TRBV6-6 to TRBJ1-6, with a weak D call TRBD1 (5 bases). The CDR3 loop spans 15 amino acids. Per germline, CDR1 MNHNY and CDR2 SVGAGI (reference sequence). Trimming pared 2 bases from V and 7 bases from J, leaving 12 bases between. The CDR3 protein is CASSYRQGGNSPLHF. In DNA, the CDR3 is TGTGCCAGCAGTTACCGGCAGGGCGGAAATTCACCCCTCCACTTT.

The V call is TRBV7-9, the J call TRBJ1-5; 7 bases align to TRBD1. J was trimmed by 4 bases and V by 4 bases; bases with no gene match: 7. The CDR3 contains 15 residues. The germline gives CDR1 SEHNR, CDR2 FQNEAQ (reference sequence). CDR3 loop: CASSSPGDSNQPQHF. CDR3 sequence (DNA): TGTGCCAGCAGCTCCCCAGGGGACAGTAATCAGCCCCAGCATTTT.

The rearrangement joins TRBV20-1 to TRBJ1-5; the match to TRBD1 covers 10 bases. There are 18 residues in the CDR3. Unmatched junction bases numbered 17, after V lost 5 bases and J lost 4 bases. Germline V gene sequence: CDR1 DFQATT, CDR2 SNEGSKA (reference sequence). The CDR3 bases are TGCAGTGCTTTGGACAGGGGGGTCCCTCACCTCAGAAATCAGCCCCAGCATTTT. Amino acids: CSALDRGVPHLRNQPQHF.

This clonotype was observed a handful of times. V usage is TRBV24-1 and J usage is TRBJ2-1; 9 bases match TRBD1. The CDR3 extends over 17 amino acids. Per germline, CDR1 KGHDR and CDR2 SFDVKD. V was pared by 0 bases and J by 9 bases, with 11 bases of the junction left unmatched. The CDR3 DNA sequence: TGTGCCACCAGTGATTTGCCTCCTGGACAGGGGTTAGGTGAGCAGTTCTTC. Its protein product is CATSDLPPGQGLGEQFF.

This chain uses TRBV10-3 with TRBJ2-1; 8 positions agree with TRBD2. There are 13 residues in the CDR3. Per the germline V gene, CDR1 is ENHRY and CDR2 is SYGVKD. Losses at the gene ends were 7 bases for V and 7 bases for J; bases not matched to a gene: 6. The CDR3 nucleotides read TGTGCCATCAAGATAGCGGGATTTAATGAGCAGTTCTTC. Translated: CAIKIAGFNEQFF.

The chain joins TRBV25-1 to TRBJ2-5; the match to TRBD2 covers 8 bases. V dropped 5 bases and J dropped 2; count of bases not matched to a gene: 7. There are 15 residues in the CDR3. CDR1 MGHDK and CDR2 SYGVNS come from the germline V gene. The CDR3 nucleotides are TGTGCCAGCAGTCGCGGGGCGGGAGGTCAAGAGACCCAGTACTTC. Amino acid sequence: CASSRGAGGQETQYF.

This clonotype appeared a few times. The chain carries TRBV3-1 and TRBJ2-1; the D gene could be TRBD1 or TRBD2 (5 bases each). This CDR3 contains 14 residues. V lost 0 bases, J lost 6 bases, and 9 bases lay in between. Germline lookup yields CDR1 LGHDT and CDR2 YNNKEL (reference sequence). The CDR3 sequence is CASSQDLGANEQFF. The CDR3 DNA reads TGTGCCAGCAGCCAAGATCTCGGGGCCAATGAGCAGTTCTTC.

J is TRBJ2-5 and V is TRBV20-1; weak D call: TRBD1 (5 bases). The J call may be faulty, since TRBJ2-7 better matches the DNA end. This CDR3 is 16 amino acids long. The germline gives CDR1 DFQATT, CDR2 SNEGSKA (reference sequence). CDR3 loop: CSARDWESGASYEQYF. CDR3 nucleotide sequence: TGCAGTGCTAGAGATTGGGAAAGTGGGGCGTCCTACGAGCAGTACTTC.

This clonotype was seen a handful of times. The CDR3 coding sequence is TGCAGTGCTAGATTTGTGGGCAGGGAAGGATCACCCCTCCACTTT. Its translation: CSARFVGREGSPLHF. The chain recombines TRBV20-1 with TRBJ1-6; D may be TRBD1 (5 bases). The V gene lost 2 bases and the J gene lost 10 bases, with 18 bases spanning the gap. This CDR3 contains 15 residues. CDR1 and CDR2 (germline): DFQATT, SNEGSKA (reference sequence).

This clonotype was seen a single time. The chain recombines TRBV12-3 or TRBV12-4 with TRBJ2-5; no clear D. The V end lost 3 bases, the J end lost 2 bases, and 10 bases lay between the germline ends. CDR3 length: 14 amino acids. The CDR3 coding sequence is TGTGCCAGCAGTTTCCTTAGGAGTCAAGAGACCCAGTACTTC. Protein: CASSFLRSQETQYF.

V and J are TRBV4-1 and TRBJ2-5; 7 bases agree with TRBD1. The CDR3 consists of 15 residues. V lost 1 base, J lost 2 bases, and 4 bases stayed unmatched. Germline V gene sequence: CDR1 MGHRA, CDR2 YSYEKL. In DNA form, the CDR3 reads TGCGCCAGCAGCCAAGCCGGGACAGAGCAAGAGACCCAGTACTTC. Translating gives CASSQAGTEQETQYF.

The chain recombines TRBV20-1 with TRBJ2-7; D is uncertain. The V gene lost 5 bases and the J gene lost 4 bases, with 27 bases spanning the gap. The CDR3 loop spans 17 amino acids. Germline CDR1 and CDR2: DFQATT and SNEGSKA (reference sequence). The CDR3 DNA follows: TGCAGTGCTGGGTCTTTCATTAGTACTACCTACCTTTACGAGCAGTACTTC. Its protein product is CSAGSFISTTYLYEQYF.

This clonotype was seen only a few times. The V call is TRBV12-3 or TRBV12-4, the J call TRBJ2-7, with 7 bases lining up with TRBD2. The ends lost 5 bases at V and 6 bases at J; junction bases unmatched: 16. The CDR3 covers 16 residues. The CDR3 region is CASSPNRGGRNSEQYF. The CDR3 nucleotides are TGTGCCAGCAGTCCCAATCGGGGCGGGAGAAACAGCGAGCAGTACTTC.